The 27 T cell receptor beta chains presented below share a single source sample, sequenced in a study of human T cells and chemical hapten exposure. TCRdb passed the RACE reads through MiXCR, listing each CDR3 protein once. The data contain about 360,000 distinct CDR3 sequences, approximately 6.3% of them singletons. Stated time point: patch test 1, 2 weeks after DPC sensitization. Treatment here: therapeutic diphenylcyclopropenone sensitization with weekly scalp DPC. The sample consisted of whole blood, taken in connection with sensitization to the hapten diphenylcyclopropenone (DPC). These receptors were taken from a woman aged 18-30 years with alopecia areata. Some clones in this sample may be carry-over from other donors' samples.

CDR3 sequence (DNA): TGTGCCAGCAGTCAATATTTGACGGAAAAACTGTTTTTT. This codes for CASSQYLTEKLFF. V and J are TRBV28 and TRBJ1-4, with D uncertain. The CDR3 extends over 13 amino acids. V lost 5 bases, J lost 8 bases, and 12 bases lay in between. Germline V lookup: CDR1 MDHEN, CDR2 SYDVKM.

The chain has TRBV6-5 and TRBJ1-6, with a possible D match to TRBD1 (5 bases). Germline V gene lookup returns CDR1 MNHEY and CDR2 SVGAGI. V lost 11 bases and J 9 bases, leaving 17 bases between the germline ends. CDR3 size: 13 residues. In nucleotides, the CDR3 is TGTGCCTCCCGCCGGGGGTTGAGTTCACCCCTCCACTTT. As protein: CASRRGLSSPLHF.

The sample holds many counts of this clonotype. The chain has TRBV2 and TRBJ2-2; D not resolved. V lost 3 bases and J 6 bases, leaving 5 bases between the germline ends. This CDR3 is 12 amino acids long. Germline loops: CDR1 SNHLY, CDR2 FYNNEI. This chain's CDR3 is CASSDLAGELFF. The CDR3, as DNA: TGTGCCAGCAGTGATTTAGCCGGGGAGCTGTTTTTT.

This clonotype has a handful of counts. V is TRBV5-4 and J is TRBJ2-4; D gene unclear. Germline V gene sequence: CDR1 SGHNT, CDR2 YYREEE (reference sequence). CDR3 length: 15 amino acids. Trimming pared 4 bases from V and 0 bases from J, leaving 11 bases between. CDR3 protein: CASSTDTEAKNIQYF. CDR3 sequence (DNA): TGTGCCAGCAGCACTGACACGGAAGCCAAAAACATTCAGTACTTC.

This clonotype appeared many times. The V and J genes are TRBV18 and TRBJ1-1, with 8 nucleotides matching TRBD1. This CDR3 contains 14 residues. Trimming cost V 3 bases and J 4 bases; bases outside gene matches: 4. From germline, CDR1 is KGHSH and CDR2 LQKENI. CDR3 nucleotides: TGTGCCAGCTCACCCGGGACAGGCCTCACTGAAGCTTTCTTT. Its translation: CASSPGTGLTEAFF.

This clonotype was counted at least ten times. The chain couples TRBV25-1 to TRBJ1-1; 9 bases align to TRBD1. The germline V gene has CDR1 MGHDK and CDR2 SYGVNS. The J segment lost 5 bases and the V segment lost 4 bases, leaving 8 bases of the junction unmatched. CDR3 size: 15 residues. The CDR3 spells CASSGWDREQTEAFF. CDR3 DNA sequence: TGTGCCAGCAGTGGCTGGGACAGGGAGCAAACTGAAGCTTTCTTT.

This clonotype came up a few times. V and J are TRBV4-3 and TRBJ2-1; no clear D gene. The CDR3 contains 18 residues. The V gene lost 3 bases and the J gene lost 6 bases, with 24 bases spanning the gap. Germline V gives CDR1 LGHNA, CDR2 YSLEER. The CDR3 loop reads CASSQEQTMNGQSNEQFF. The DNA for the CDR3 is TGCGCCAGCAGCCAGGAACAGACAATGAATGGCCAGAGCAATGAGCAGTTCTTC.

This clonotype was counted only a few times. The chain uses TRBV7-3 and TRBJ1-5; D is unclear. Per germline, CDR1 SGHTA and CDR2 FQGTGA. V was cut by 8 bases and J by 2 bases, with 19 bases left in between. This CDR3 is 16 amino acids long. CDR3 DNA: TGTGCCAGCCCCCGGGGTGGCCGTATGGGCAATCAGCCCCAGCATTTT. It codes for CASPRGGRMGNQPQHF.

This sequence joins TRBV3-1 and TRBJ1-2; no definite D call. The V and J ends lost 0 bases and 0 bases respectively, with 8 bases between them. Germline CDR1 reads LGHDT; CDR2 reads YNNKEL (reference sequence). This CDR3 is built from 15 residues. CDR3 DNA sequence: TGTGCCAGCAGCCAAGAGGGCGGGTCTAACTATGGCTACACCTTC. It specifies CASSQEGGSNYGYTF.

The chain uses TRBV10-3 and TRBJ2-5, with D tentatively TRBD2 (5 bases). The CDR3 covers 16 residues. The germline V and J ends were trimmed by 4 bases and 0 bases, with 15 bases remaining between them. The germline V gene encodes CDR1 ENHRY and CDR2 SYGVKD. This chain's CDR3 is CAISGGIVRNQETQYF. For the CDR3, the DNA is TGTGCCATCAGTGGAGGGATAGTACGTAACCAAGAGACCCAGTACTTC.

The table lists this clonotype with a few counts. The V gene is TRBV12-3 or TRBV12-4, the J gene TRBJ1-2, with D possibly being TRBD1 (5 bases). The V gene lost 2 bases and the J gene lost 3 bases, with 13 bases spanning the gap. This CDR3 spans 15 amino acids. The DNA for the CDR3 is TGTGCCAGCAGTTTAAATGGGGGAGGTGACTATGGCTACACCTTC. Translation gives CASSLNGGGDYGYTF.

The chain carries TRBV15 and TRBJ1-2; D uncertain. The V and J ends lost 0 bases and 8 bases respectively, with 7 bases between them. Germline CDR1 reads LNHNV; CDR2 reads YYDKDF (reference sequence). This CDR3 region has 12 residues. Written as DNA, the CDR3 is TGTGCCACCAGCAGAGACCTGAGAGGCTACACCTTC. Translated, it gives CATSRDLRGYTF.

At least ten counts were recorded for this clonotype. The chain links TRBV28 to TRBJ2-5; possibly TRBD1 for D (6 bases). The CDR3 is 15 residues long. Germline V lookup: CDR1 MDHEN, CDR2 SYDVKM. Trimming pared 3 bases from V and 6 bases from J, leaving 17 bases between. CDR3 amino acids: CASSFRIRTDKTQYF. CDR3 DNA: TGTGCCAGCAGTTTCCGAATTAGGACAGACAAGACCCAGTACTTC.

There are a few counts of this clonotype. The chain is built from TRBV20-1 and TRBJ1-1, with D possibly matching TRBD1 (5 bases). The ends were cut back, 5 bases at V and 1 base at J, with 14 bases in the middle. The germline CDR1 and CDR2 sequences are DFQATT and SNEGSKA (reference sequence). CDR3 length: 14 amino acids. DNA for the CDR3: TGCAGTGCTCCGCGCGGGACGGCGAACACTGAAGCTTTCTTT. Its protein is CSAPRGTANTEAFF.

This sequence joins TRBV6-2 or TRBV6-3 and TRBJ1-3; 7 bases map to TRBD1. With 5 bases clipped from V and 0 bases from J, the junction kept 7 bases outside the gene matches. Germline V gene data show CDR1 as MNHEY and CDR2 as SVGEGT. CDR3 length: 16 residues. The CDR3 loop is CASSDRTGASGNTIYF. The CDR3 bases are TGTGCCAGCAGTGATCGGACAGGAGCCTCTGGAAACACCATATATTTT.

The table lists this clonotype with a few counts. The gene calls are TRBV6-2 or TRBV6-3 and TRBJ1-5; D remains unclear. The CDR3 has 18 amino acids. V was pared by 2 bases and J by 6 bases, with 23 bases between. Germline CDR1 and CDR2: MNHEY and SVGEGT. CDR3 sequence (DNA): TGTGCCAGCAGTTACGGGCGGGCCCGTCGTCTAGCCGGTCAGCCCCAGCATTTT. Translating gives CASSYGRARRLAGQPQHF.

The chain combines TRBV7-2 with TRBJ1-1; TRBD1 agrees at 7 bases. The junction had 3 bases not matched to a gene; V was cut back by 8 bases and J by 3 bases. The V gene's germline CDR1 is SGHTA and CDR2 FQGNSA. This CDR3 has 12 residues. The chain's CDR3 is CASVQGYTEAFF. The CDR3 nucleotides read TGTGCCAGCGTACAGGGGTACACTGAAGCTTTCTTT.

This clonotype was recorded a few times. The chain is built from TRBV14 and TRBJ1-1; D gene uncertain. Germline values: CDR1 SGHDN, CDR2 FVKESK. The CDR3 extends over 11 amino acids. V gave up 1 base and J gave up 8 bases, with 5 bases separating them. The CDR3 is CASSQGQEAFF. CDR3 sequence (DNA): TGTGCCAGCAGCCAAGGGCAGGAAGCTTTCTTT. Full variable domain (missing parts from reference TRBV14 and TRBJ1-1): EAGVTQFPSHSVIEKGQTVTLRCDPISGHDNLYWYRRVMGKEIKFLLHFVKESKQDESGMPNNRFLAERTGGTYSTLKVQPAELEDSGVYFCASSQGQEAFFGQGTRLTVV.

This clonotype was observed a handful of times. The chain recombines TRBV20-1 with TRBJ1-2; D is possibly TRBD1 (5 bases). The CDR3 loop spans 12 amino acids. Germline loops: CDR1 DFQATT, CDR2 SNEGSKA (reference sequence). Trimming pared 3 bases from V and 6 bases from J, leaving 11 bases between. In nucleotides, the CDR3 is TGCAGTGCTAGTAAGGGCAGGGATGGCTACACCTTC. Its translation is CSASKGRDGYTF.

This clonotype occurred many times. The chain links TRBV4-3 to TRBJ2-3; tentatively, D is TRBD2 (5 bases). The V end lost 1 base, the J end lost 4 bases, and 15 bases lay between the germline ends. Germline CDR1 LGHNA, CDR2 YSLEER. The CDR3 extends over 16 amino acids. CDR3 nucleotides: TGCGCCAGCAGCCAAGGAAGGGCCACCGGGGCAGATACGCAGTATTTT. Amino acids: CASSQGRATGADTQYF.

The chain combines TRBV20-1 with TRBJ1-2, with D perhaps TRBD1 (5 bases). CDR3 length: 16 amino acids. V was pared by 0 bases and J by 6 bases, with 20 bases between. Germline V lookup: CDR1 DFQATT, CDR2 SNEGSKA (reference sequence). As DNA, the CDR3 is TGCAGTGCTAGAGATCGCCCCCGTATATTGGGGGATGGCTACACCTTC. As protein: CSARDRPRILGDGYTF.

V gene TRBV11-1 combines with J gene TRBJ1-1; D remains unclear. The CDR3 extends over 14 amino acids. Germline CDR1 SGHAT, CDR2 FQDESV (reference sequence). Between the trimmed V and J ends, which lost 0 bases and 1 base, there was a span of 6 bases. The CDR3 DNA reads as TGTGCCAGCAGCTTAGCGACCAGGAACACTGAAGCTTTCTTT. It is translated as CASSLATRNTEAFF.

This clonotype was counted at least ten times. The CDR3 coding sequence is TGCGCCAGCAGCCAACAGACTAGCGGCGCCTACGAGCAGTACTTC. Amino acids: CASSQQTSGAYEQYF. This chain joins TRBV4-3 and TRBJ2-7, with 9 nucleotides matching TRBD2. The length of the CDR3 is 15 residues. Germline lookup yields CDR1 LGHNA and CDR2 YSLEER. V dropped 2 bases and J dropped 2; count of bases not matched to a gene: 4.

The chain couples TRBV4-1 to TRBJ1-4; 7 nucleotides line up with TRBD1. This CDR3 region has 16 residues. Germline V gene lookup returns CDR1 MGHRA and CDR2 YSYEKL. V was clipped by 6 bases and J by 8 bases; unmatched bases: 15. In nucleotides, the CDR3 is TGCGCCAGCAGGCAGACGTGGACAGGCAGGGGGGAAAAACTGTTTTTT. Its protein product is CASRQTWTGRGEKLFF.

This clonotype turned up a few times. V is TRBV20-1 and J is TRBJ2-5; the D is unclear. Trimming cost V 6 bases and J 2 bases, with 19 bases left between them. Germline values: CDR1 DFQATT, CDR2 SNEGSKA (reference sequence). The CDR3 is 15 amino acids. CDR3 sequence: CSADGDDVGQETQYF. Written as DNA, the CDR3 is TGCAGTGCCGACGGCGACGACGTAGGTCAAGAGACCCAGTACTTC.

This clonotype has only a few counts. V is TRBV3-1 and J is TRBJ2-1; 9 nucleotides align to TRBD2. Germline loops: CDR1 LGHDT, CDR2 YNNKEL (reference sequence). This CDR3 contains 17 residues. V shed 0 bases, J shed 8 bases, and the junction held 11 bases outside the gene matches. The CDR3 DNA is TGTGCCAGCAGCCAAGACCGCCTAGCGGGGAATTTCGATGAGCAGTTCTTC. Translated, it gives CASSQDRLAGNFDEQFF.

This clonotype was seen repeatedly, ten times or more. This chain joins TRBV6-5 and TRBJ2-7; D is possibly TRBD2 (6 bases). With 10 bases removed from V and 9 bases from J, the gap between germline ends came to 22 bases. Germline-derived CDR1 and CDR2 are MNHEY and SVGAGI. This CDR3 has 13 amino acids. This CDR3 reads CATSGVVSGRQYF. The CDR3 DNA follows: TGTGCCACCTCGGGGGTGGTTTCGGGGAGGCAGTACTTC.